This T cell receptor (beta chain) was observed in a study of regulatory T cells in long-lasting Graves disease. Study-level findings and limits: Patients with persistent disease shared around 2,700 public clonotypes, outpacing the approximately 920 shared by new patients.

This clonotype was picked up a small number of times. Its antigen remains unknown. Researchers made TCR beta libraries by using iRepertoire HTBI primers and running Arm-PCR on CDR3 regions. TCRdb reprocessed the multiplex PCR reads via MiXCR and lists one record per CDR3 protein. The sample holds more than 350,000 distinct CDR3 sequences, 21% seen once. Regarding time point: persistent/refractory GD, antithyroid drugs over 5 years with positive TRAb. Researchers made the TCR library from RNA that was extracted from PBMCs. In Xi'an, China, an endocrinology department was the source of patients. This TCR was recovered from a female donor with Graves disease. The sample consisted of peripheral blood mononuclear cells (PBMCs), taken when the disease was refractory, from a patient treated with antithyroid drugs.

The CDR3 loop is CASSQERTASGNTIYF. The CDR3 nucleotides read TGTGCCAGCAGCCAAGAGAGAACCGCCTCTGGAAACACCATATATTTT. The chain has TRBV4-2 and TRBJ1-3; no reliable D call. This CDR3 contains 16 residues. Trimming took 0 bases from V and 0 from J, leaving 9 bases between them. In germline, CDR1 is LGHNA, CDR2 YNFKEQ.